This is a list of T cell receptor beta chains from one sample in a study of T cells in tumors after PD-1 blockade. Profiled with immunoSEQ multiplex PCR; TCRdb holds only in-frame clones, not every one. Of 30,000 to 40,000 clones listed, around four fifths are singletons. Source: PBMCs, taken before anti-PD-1 treatment. All receptors come from a human donor with basal cell carcinoma. Both conserved end residues are part of each CDR3.

len: 14
v_gene: TRBV6-2/TRBV6-3
j_gene: TRBJ2-1
CDR3aa: CASSGFTTYNEQFF

len: 15
v_gene: TRBV6-5
j_gene: TRBJ2-7
CDR3aa: CASSSRTGSSYEQYF

len: 18
v_gene: TRBV5-1
j_gene: TRBJ2-1
CDR3aa: CASSLDGGGRGVYNEQFF

len: 13
v_gene: TRBV5-6
j_gene: TRBJ2-1
CDR3aa: CASTLGGLGEQFF

len: 16
v_gene: TRBV3-1/TRBV3-2
j_gene: TRBJ1-1
CDR3aa: CASSPHPGVQNTEAFF

len: 14
v_gene: TRBV29-1
j_gene: TRBJ1-1
CDR3aa: CSVGDTGRNTEAFF

len: 15
v_gene: TRBV4-3
j_gene: TRBJ1-2
CDR3aa: CASSLGLQSNYGYTF

len: 16
v_gene: TRBV11-3
j_gene: TRBJ2-3
CDR3aa: CASSFLAGGSTDTQYF

len: 16
v_gene: TRBV18
j_gene: TRBJ2-7
CDR3aa: CASSPSRQRGTLEQYF

len: 13
v_gene: TRBV10-3
j_gene: TRBJ1-2
CDR3aa: CAISDDLNYGYTF